These 5 T cell receptor beta chains were all obtained from the same sample, sequenced in a study of human T cells and chemical hapten exposure. TCRdb fed the 5' RACE reads into MiXCR, producing one record per CDR3 protein. Among roughly 82,000 distinct CDR3 sequences, more than 15% were seen once, and the ten largest hold over 6.5%. The authors' total RNA extraction used unfractionated whole blood. Every receptor here comes from a female donor in good health.

This clonotype has just a few counts. The V and J genes are TRBV4-3 and TRBJ2-1, with 11 positions matching TRBD2. V lost 0 bases to trimming and J lost 4 bases; unmatched junction nucleotides: 11. CDR1 and CDR2 from the germline V gene are LGHNA and YSLEER. There are 19 residues in the CDR3. The CDR3 nucleotides are TGCGCCAGCAGCCAAGATTATCTTCTCGGGACTAGCGGATACAATGAGCAGTTCTTC. The encoded protein is CASSQDYLLGTSGYNEQFF.

This rearrangement joins TRBV14 to TRBJ1-1, with 9 bases matching TRBD1. The CDR3 is 14 amino acids. Trimming at V came to 4 bases and at J to 11 bases, leaving 11 bases not matched to a gene. Germline V gives CDR1 SGHDN, CDR2 FVKESK. The CDR3 here is CASSLLQGASWAFF. CDR3 coding DNA: TGTGCCAGCAGCCTTCTACAGGGGGCCTCTTGGGCTTTCTTT.

The chain uses TRBV7-9 and TRBJ1-1, with D hard to call. Germline V gene data show CDR1 as SEHNR and CDR2 as FQNEAQ (reference sequence). There are 14 residues in the CDR3. The ends were cut back, 6 bases at V and 1 base at J, with 12 bases in the middle. The chain's CDR3 is CASSPLLSNTEAFF. CDR3 DNA sequence: TGTGCCAGCAGTCCCCTGCTGTCGAACACTGAAGCTTTCTTT.

The gene calls are TRBV3-1 and TRBJ2-1; 7 bases match TRBD2. Germline V gene data show CDR1 as LGHDT and CDR2 as YNNKEL (reference sequence). The CDR3 is 15 amino acids. Losses at the gene ends were 6 bases for V and 7 bases for J; bases not matched to a gene: 12. CDR3 nucleotides: TGTGCCAGCAGTCTTTTCCGGGACTACGAGAATGAGCAGTTCTTC. Its translation: CASSLFRDYENEQFF.

This clonotype was seen more than once but under ten times. This sequence joins TRBV12-3 or TRBV12-4 and TRBJ2-7; 7 nucleotides agree with TRBD2. CDR3 size: 12 residues. Trimming at V came to 6 bases and at J to 4 bases, leaving 3 bases not matched to a gene. As DNA, the CDR3 is TGTGCCAGCAGCTGGGGGGGTTACGAGCAGTACTTC. The encoded protein is CASSWGGYEQYF.